The clone carrying this T cell receptor beta chain was detected once. These data belong to a study of blood T cell repertoires in COVID-19. Study at large: The United States, Italy and Spain provided the acute and convalescent COVID-19 samples.

Donors in Cohort 3 who had recovered were those with two negative PCRs, healthcare professional clearance, or resolution of their symptoms. The V segment lost 8 bases and the J segment 5 bases; nucleotides outside the gene matches: 10. CDR1 is MNHEY and CDR2 is SMNVEV in the germline V gene (reference sequence). The CDR3 has 16 residues. Methods used by the authors: Amplification with reference gene primers provided the estimates of nucleated cell counts. Libraries were prepared by immunoSEQ multiplex PCR; TCRdb keeps only in-frame clonotypes and omits some of them. V, J and clone size were drawn from that table, and D and trimming were deduced from the DNA. The table has about 270,000 clones, more than 80% seen once.

Specimen: PBMCs or T cells enriched from blood (not recorded which). The receptor was derived from a woman aged 18-29 years who had recovered from COVID-19. This chain connects TRBV27 to TRBJ2-1, with 12 bases identical to TRBD2. DNA of the CDR3: TGTGCCAGCGGAGCTTCTAGCGGGGGGGCTAACAATGAGCAGTTCTTC. Its protein product is CASGASSGGANNEQFF.